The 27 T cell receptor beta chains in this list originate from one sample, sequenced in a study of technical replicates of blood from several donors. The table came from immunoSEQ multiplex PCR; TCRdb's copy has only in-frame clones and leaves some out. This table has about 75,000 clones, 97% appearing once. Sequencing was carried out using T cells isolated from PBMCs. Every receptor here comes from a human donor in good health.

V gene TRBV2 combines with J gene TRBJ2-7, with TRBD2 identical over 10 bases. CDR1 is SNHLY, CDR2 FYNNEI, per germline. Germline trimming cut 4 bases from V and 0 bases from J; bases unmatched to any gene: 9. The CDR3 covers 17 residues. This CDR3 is CASSGDRRTSGSYEQYF. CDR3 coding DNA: TGTGCCAGCAGTGGGGACCGTCGGACTAGCGGCTCCTACGAGCAGTACTTC.

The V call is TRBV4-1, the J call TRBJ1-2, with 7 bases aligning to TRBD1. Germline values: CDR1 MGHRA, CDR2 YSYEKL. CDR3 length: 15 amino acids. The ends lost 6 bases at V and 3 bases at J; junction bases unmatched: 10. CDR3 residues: CASRTERDSDYGYTF. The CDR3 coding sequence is TGCGCCAGCAGAACAGAACGGGACAGCGACTATGGCTACACCTTC.

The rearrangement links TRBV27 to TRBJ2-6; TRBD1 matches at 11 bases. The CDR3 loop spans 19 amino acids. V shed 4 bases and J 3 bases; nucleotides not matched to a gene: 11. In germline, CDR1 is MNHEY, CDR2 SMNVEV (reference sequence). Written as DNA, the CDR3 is TGTGCCAGCAGTTCAGTTAGGGACAGGGGGGAATATGGGGCCAACGTCCTGACTTTC. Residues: CASSSVRDRGEYGANVLTF.

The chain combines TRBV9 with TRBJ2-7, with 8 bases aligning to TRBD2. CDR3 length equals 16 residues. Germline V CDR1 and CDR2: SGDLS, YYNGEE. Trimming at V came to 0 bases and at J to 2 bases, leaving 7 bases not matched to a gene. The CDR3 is CASSVVGLAKTYEQYF. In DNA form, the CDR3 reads TGTGCCAGCAGCGTAGTTGGACTAGCAAAGACCTACGAGCAGTACTTC. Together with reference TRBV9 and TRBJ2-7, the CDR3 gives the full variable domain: DSGVTQTPKHLITATGQRVTLRCSPRSGDLSVYWYQQSLDQGLQFLIQYYNGEERAKGNILERFSAQQFPDLHSELNLSSLELGDSALYFCASSVVGLAKTYEQYFGPGTRLTVT.

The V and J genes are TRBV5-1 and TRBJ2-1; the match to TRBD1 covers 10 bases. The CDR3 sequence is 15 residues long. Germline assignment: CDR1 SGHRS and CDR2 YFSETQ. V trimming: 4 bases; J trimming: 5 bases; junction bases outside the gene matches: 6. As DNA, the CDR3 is TGCGCCAGCAGCCCGGCCGGGACAGGGGACAATGAGCAGTTCTTC. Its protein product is CASSPAGTGDNEQFF.

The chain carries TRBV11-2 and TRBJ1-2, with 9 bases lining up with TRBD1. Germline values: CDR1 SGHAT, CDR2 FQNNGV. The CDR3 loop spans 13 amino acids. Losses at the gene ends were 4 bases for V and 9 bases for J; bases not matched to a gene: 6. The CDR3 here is CASSSGTGYRYTF. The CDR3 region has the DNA TGTGCCAGCAGCTCCGGGACAGGGTACCGCTACACCTTC.

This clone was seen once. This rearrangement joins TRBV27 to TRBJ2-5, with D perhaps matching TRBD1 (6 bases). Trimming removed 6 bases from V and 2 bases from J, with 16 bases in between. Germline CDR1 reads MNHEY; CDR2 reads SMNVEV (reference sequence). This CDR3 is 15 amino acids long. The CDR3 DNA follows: TGTGCCAGCAGAAGAACCCGACAGGCACAAGAGACCCAGTACTTC. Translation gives CASRRTRQAQETQYF.

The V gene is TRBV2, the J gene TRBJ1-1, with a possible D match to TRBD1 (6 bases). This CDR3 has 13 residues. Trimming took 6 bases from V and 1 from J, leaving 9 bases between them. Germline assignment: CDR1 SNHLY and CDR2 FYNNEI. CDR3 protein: CASSQGKNTEAFF. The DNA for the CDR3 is TGTGCCAGCAGCCAGGGGAAGAACACTGAAGCTTTCTTT.

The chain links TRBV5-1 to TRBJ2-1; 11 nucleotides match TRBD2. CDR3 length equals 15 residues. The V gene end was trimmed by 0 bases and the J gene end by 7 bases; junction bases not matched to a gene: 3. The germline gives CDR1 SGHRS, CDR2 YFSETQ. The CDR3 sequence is CASSLDSGRGNEQFF. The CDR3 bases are TGCGCCAGCAGCTTGGATAGCGGGAGGGGGAATGAGCAGTTCTTC.

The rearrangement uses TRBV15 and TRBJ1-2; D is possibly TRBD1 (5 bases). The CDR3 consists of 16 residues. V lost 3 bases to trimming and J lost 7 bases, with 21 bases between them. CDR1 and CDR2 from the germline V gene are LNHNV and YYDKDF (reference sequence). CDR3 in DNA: TGTGCCACCAGCAGGCCCGGTTGGGGGGTAGGTCGTGGCTACACCTTC. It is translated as CATSRPGWGVGRGYTF.

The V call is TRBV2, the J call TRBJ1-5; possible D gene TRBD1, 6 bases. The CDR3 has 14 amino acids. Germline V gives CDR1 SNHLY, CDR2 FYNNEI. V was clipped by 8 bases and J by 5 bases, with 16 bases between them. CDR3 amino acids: CASGGQGRYQPQHF. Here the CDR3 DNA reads TGTGCCAGCGGTGGGCAGGGGCGATATCAGCCCCAGCATTTT. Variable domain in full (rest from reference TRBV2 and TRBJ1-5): EPEVTQTPSHQVTQMGQEVILRCVPISNHLYFYWYRQILGQKVEFLVSFYNNEISEKSEIFDDQFSVERPDGSNFTLKIRSTKLEDSAMYFCASGGQGRYQPQHFGDGTRLSIL.

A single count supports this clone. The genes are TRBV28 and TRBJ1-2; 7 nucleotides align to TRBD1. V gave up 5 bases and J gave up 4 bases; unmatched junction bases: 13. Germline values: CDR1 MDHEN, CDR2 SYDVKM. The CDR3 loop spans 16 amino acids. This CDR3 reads CASSPIDRVVGYGYTF. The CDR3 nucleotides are TGTGCCAGCAGTCCCATTGACAGGGTCGTTGGCTATGGCTACACCTTC.

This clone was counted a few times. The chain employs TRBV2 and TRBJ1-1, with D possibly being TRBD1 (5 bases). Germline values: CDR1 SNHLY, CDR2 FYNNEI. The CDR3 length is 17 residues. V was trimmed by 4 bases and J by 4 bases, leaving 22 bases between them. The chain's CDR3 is CASSVLGITIGVTEAFF. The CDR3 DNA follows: TGTGCCAGCAGTGTTCTGGGGATTACTATAGGGGTCACTGAAGCTTTCTTT.

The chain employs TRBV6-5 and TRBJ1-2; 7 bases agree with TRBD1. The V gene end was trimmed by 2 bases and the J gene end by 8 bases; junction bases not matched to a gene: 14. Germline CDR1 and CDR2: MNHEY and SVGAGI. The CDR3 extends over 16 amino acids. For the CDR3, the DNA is TGTGCCAGCAGTTACGGAGCCGGACAGGCCCTCGGGGGCTACACCTTC. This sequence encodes CASSYGAGQALGGYTF.

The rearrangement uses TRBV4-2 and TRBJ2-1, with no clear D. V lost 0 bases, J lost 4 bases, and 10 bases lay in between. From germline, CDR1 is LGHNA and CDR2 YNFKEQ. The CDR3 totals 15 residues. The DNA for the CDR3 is TGTGCCAGCAGCCAAGACTCTAGTATTTACAATGAGCAGTTCTTC. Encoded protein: CASSQDSSIYNEQFF.

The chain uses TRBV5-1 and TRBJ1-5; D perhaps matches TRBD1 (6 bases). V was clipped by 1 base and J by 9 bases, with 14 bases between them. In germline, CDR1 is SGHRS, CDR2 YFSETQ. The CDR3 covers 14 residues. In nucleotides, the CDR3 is TGCGCCAGCAGCTTGAATCCAGGGGATACGCCCCAGCATTTT. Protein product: CASSLNPGDTPQHF. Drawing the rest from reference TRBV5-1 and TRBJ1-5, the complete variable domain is KAGVTQTPRYLIKTRGQQVTLSCSPISGHRSVSWYQQTPGQGLQFLFEYFSETQRNKGNFPGRFSGRQFSNSRSEMNVSTLELGDSALYLCASSLNPGDTPQHFGDGTRLSIL.

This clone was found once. The CDR3 bases are TGTGCCAGCAGCTTCCGGGACAGGGGGCTCACCGGGGAGCTGTTTTTT. Its protein is CASSFRDRGLTGELFF. The chain links TRBV7-9 to TRBJ2-2, with 12 bases matching TRBD1. J was trimmed by 4 bases and V by 3 bases; bases with no gene match: 3. The CDR3 loop spans 16 amino acids. Germline V gene data show CDR1 as SEHNR and CDR2 as FQNEAQ (reference sequence).

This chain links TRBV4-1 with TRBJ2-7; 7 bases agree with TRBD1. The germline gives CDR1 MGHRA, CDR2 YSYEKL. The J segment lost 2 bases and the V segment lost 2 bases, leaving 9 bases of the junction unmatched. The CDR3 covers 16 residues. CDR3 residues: CASSQTQGVKAYEQYF. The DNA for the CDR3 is TGCGCCAGCAGCCAAACCCAGGGGGTTAAAGCCTACGAGCAGTACTTC.

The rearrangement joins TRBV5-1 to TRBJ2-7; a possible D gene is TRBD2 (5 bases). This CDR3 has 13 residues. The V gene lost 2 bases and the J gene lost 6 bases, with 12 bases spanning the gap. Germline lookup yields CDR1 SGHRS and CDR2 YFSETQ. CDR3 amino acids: CASSLLGPREQYF. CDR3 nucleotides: TGCGCCAGCAGCTTACTAGGGCCCCGCGAGCAGTACTTC.

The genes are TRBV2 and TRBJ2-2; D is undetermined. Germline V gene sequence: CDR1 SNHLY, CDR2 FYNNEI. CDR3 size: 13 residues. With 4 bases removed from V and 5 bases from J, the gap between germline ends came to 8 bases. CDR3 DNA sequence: TGTGCCAGCAGTGGGCTTTCGACCGGGGAGCTGTTTTTT. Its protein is CASSGLSTGELFF.

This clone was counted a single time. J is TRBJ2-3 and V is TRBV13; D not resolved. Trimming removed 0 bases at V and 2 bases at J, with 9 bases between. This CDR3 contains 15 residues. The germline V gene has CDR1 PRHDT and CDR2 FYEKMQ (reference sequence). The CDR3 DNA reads TGTGCCAGCAGCTTAGGAAGTTGGCCCACAGATACGCAGTATTTT. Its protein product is CASSLGSWPTDTQYF.

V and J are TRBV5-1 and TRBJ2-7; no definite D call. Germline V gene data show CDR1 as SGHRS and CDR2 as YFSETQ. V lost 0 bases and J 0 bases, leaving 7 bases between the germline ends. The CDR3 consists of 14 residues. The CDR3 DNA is TGCGCCAGCAGCTTGGGGTTCGGCTCCTACGAGCAGTACTTC. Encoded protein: CASSLGFGSYEQYF.

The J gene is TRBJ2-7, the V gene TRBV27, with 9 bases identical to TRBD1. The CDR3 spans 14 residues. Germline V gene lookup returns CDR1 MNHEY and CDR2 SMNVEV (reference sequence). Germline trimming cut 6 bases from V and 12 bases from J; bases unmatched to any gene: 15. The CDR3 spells CASRGSRGQGSRYF. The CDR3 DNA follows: TGTGCCAGCAGGGGGTCCAGGGGACAGGGATCCCGGTACTTC.

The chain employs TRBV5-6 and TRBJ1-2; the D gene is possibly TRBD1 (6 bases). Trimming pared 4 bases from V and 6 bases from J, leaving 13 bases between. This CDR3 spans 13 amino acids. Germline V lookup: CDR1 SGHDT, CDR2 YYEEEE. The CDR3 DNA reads TGTGCCAGCAGCGCGACAGGCTACCATGGCTACACCTTC. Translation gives CASSATGYHGYTF.

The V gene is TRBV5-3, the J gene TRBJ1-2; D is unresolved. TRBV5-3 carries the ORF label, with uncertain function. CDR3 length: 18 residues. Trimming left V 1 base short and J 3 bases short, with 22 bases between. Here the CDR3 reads CARSLRGRVGNYDYGYTF. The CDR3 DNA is TGTGCCAGAAGCTTGCGTGGGAGGGTGGGTAACTACGACTATGGCTACACCTTC.

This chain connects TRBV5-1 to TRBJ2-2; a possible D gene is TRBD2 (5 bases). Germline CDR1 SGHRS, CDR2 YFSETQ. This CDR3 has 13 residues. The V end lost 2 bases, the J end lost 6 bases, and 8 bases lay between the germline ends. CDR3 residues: CASSFRGAGELFF. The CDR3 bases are TGCGCCAGCAGCTTCCGGGGAGCCGGGGAGCTGTTTTTT.

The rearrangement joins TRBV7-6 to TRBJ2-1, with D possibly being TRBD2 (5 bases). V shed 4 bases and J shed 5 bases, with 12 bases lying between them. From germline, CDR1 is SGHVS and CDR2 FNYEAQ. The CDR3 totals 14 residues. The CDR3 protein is CASSSKRKNNEQFF. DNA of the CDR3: TGTGCCAGCAGCTCCAAGCGGAAAAACAATGAGCAGTTCTTC.